This T cell receptor (beta chain) was sequenced during a study of cytomegalovirus exposure and HLA in healthy donors. Study at large: The approximately 120 validation repertoires used the same platform as the roughly 620 first-cohort repertoires, a later analysis reported. General study points: Cytomegalovirus association was assigned to about 150 TCR beta chains.

Sequenced by immunoSEQ multiplex PCR; TCRdb stores in-frame clones only, minus some. The data show 30,000 to 40,000 clones, around 93% seen once. The length of the CDR3 is 14 residues. The germline V gene has CDR1 SGHRS and CDR2 YFSETQ. Trimming removed 4 bases from V and 5 bases from J, with 15 bases in between. Remarks on this clone: Its antigen remains unknown.

The chain recombines TRBV5-1 with TRBJ1-1, with D possibly matching TRBD1 (6 bases). Sample: PBMCs. This receptor was obtained from a man aged 18 to 35 in good health and CMV-seronegative. CDR3 amino acids: CASSQRRGGTEAFF. The DNA of the CDR3 is TGCGCCAGCAGCCAAAGGAGGGGGGGGACTGAAGCTTTCTTT.